The text below deals with one T cell receptor beta chain. The same CDR3 also results from other DNA sequences found in this sample. This entry belongs to a study of OX40 agonist ivuxolimab in advanced cancers. TCRdb's copy holds only in-frame clones and misses some; the assay was immunoSEQ multiplex PCR. Found here are about 90,000 clones, under 95% of them singletons; the top ten hold 0.25% to 0.35%. The CDR3 loop spans 14 amino acids. V was shortened by 6 bases and J by 1 base, with 11 bases between the two germline ends. The germline CDR1 and CDR2 sequences are KGHSH and LQKENI. The starting material was CD4+ or CD8+ T cells sorted from blood, obtained in a trial of the OX40 agonist ivuxolimab. The rearrangement uses TRBV18 and TRBJ2-3; TRBD2 is a possible D gene (6 bases). The clonotype originates from an adult with an advanced solid tumor such as melanoma, head and neck, liver or kidney cancer. CDR3 loop: CASSPGLGTDTQYF. For the CDR3, the DNA is TGTGCCAGCTCCCCGGGACTCGGCACAGATACGCAGTATTTT.